This T cell receptor (beta chain) came from a study of spatial heterogeneity in lung cancer. The wider study: For the average unique TCR and UMI combination, more than eight occurrences appeared in raw reads. Study findings and constraints: Ubiquitous, expanded tumor-derived TCRs were more frequently observed in blood at resection than at follow-up.

The time point was: blood at routine non-recurrence follow-up after resection. Whole RNA came from tumor, nontumor lung or frozen PBMC and was sequenced without being sorted. TCRdb analysed the 5' RACE reads with MiXCR anew, one entry per CDR3 protein. This table has 3,500 to 5,000 distinct CDR3 sequences, approximately 27% appearing once. Note on this clonotype: The antigen is not known. The junction departs from germline at one end; a sequencing error may be responsible.

The starting material was PBMCs, obtained at follow-up. The TCR sequence derives from a male donor with early-stage non-small cell lung cancer.

For the CDR3, the DNA is TGTGCCAGCAGCCCCGGTACTAGCGGGAGCAATGAGCAGCTCTTC. Amino acids: CASSPGTSGSNEQLF. The chain has TRBV7-9 and TRBJ2-1, with 11 bases aligning to TRBD2. The length of the CDR3 is 15 residues. Per the germline V gene, CDR1 is SEHNR and CDR2 is FQNEAQ (reference sequence).